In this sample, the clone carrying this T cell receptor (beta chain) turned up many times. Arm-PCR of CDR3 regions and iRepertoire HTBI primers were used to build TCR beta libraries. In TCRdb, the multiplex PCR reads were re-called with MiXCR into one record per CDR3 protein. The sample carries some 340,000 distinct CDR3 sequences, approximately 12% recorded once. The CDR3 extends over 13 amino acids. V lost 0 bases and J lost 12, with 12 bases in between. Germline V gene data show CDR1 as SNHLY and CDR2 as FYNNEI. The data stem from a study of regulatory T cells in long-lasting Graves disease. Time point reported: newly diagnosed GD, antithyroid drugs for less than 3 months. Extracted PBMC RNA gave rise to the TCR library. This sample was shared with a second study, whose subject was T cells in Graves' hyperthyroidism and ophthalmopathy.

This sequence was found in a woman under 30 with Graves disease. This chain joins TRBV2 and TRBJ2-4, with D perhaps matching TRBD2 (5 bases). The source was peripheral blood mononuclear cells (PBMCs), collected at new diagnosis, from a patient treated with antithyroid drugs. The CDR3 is CASSEAPGLPQYF. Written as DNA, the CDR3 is TGTGCCAGCAGTGAAGCGCCGGGGTTGCCTCAGTACTTC.